This TCR beta chain was sequenced during a study of tumor and adjacent non-tumor tissue in lung cancer. This clonotype occurred a few times. One junction end disagrees with the germline gene, perhaps due to a read error. Germline V CDR1 and CDR2: SGHAT, FQNNGV. The CDR3 runs to 15 residues. RNA was extracted from bulk tissue without any cell sorting. A modified ARM-PCR protocol with three rounds of nested PCR amplified TCRbeta. TCRdb itself ran the multiplex PCR reads through MiXCR, one entry per CDR3 protein. The sample has about 120,000 distinct CDR3 sequences; 66% are singletons. This TCR was recovered from a man aged 25-45 years with non-small cell lung cancer. The sample comprised lung tumor tissue. The genes are TRBV11-2 and TRBJ2-7; D is unclear. The CDR3 region is CASSLARIGSYDQYF. The CDR3 DNA reads as TGTGCCAGCAGCTTAGCCAGGATTGGCTCCTACGACCAGTACTTC.